This T cell receptor beta chain stems from a study of response to subunit inactivated influenza vaccine. This clonotype was recorded at least ten times. What it binds is unknown. General observations from the study: Only a handful of new T cells, the authors suggested, are recruited with each seasonal influenza vaccination.

TCRdb re-analysed the RT-PCR reads in MiXCR, keeping a single row per CDR3 protein. Of hundreds of thousands of distinct CDR3 sequences listed, roughly 8.2% were seen once; the top ten hold roughly 13%. The germline V and J ends were trimmed by 3 bases and 6 bases, with 18 bases remaining between them. This CDR3 spans 15 amino acids. CDR1 is DFQATT, CDR2 SNEGSKA, per germline (reference sequence). This chain joins TRBV20-1 and TRBJ1-5; D possibly corresponds to TRBD1 (5 bases). The sequence was collected from a man between 45 and 75 years old who received an inactivated influenza vaccine. The starting material was PBMCs from blood, obtained roughly 24 months after vaccination. The CDR3 protein is CSARTLQGEGQPQHF. DNA of the CDR3: TGCAGTGCTAGGACCTTGCAGGGTGAGGGTCAGCCCCAGCATTTT.